This entry lists 29 T cell receptor beta chains sequenced from one sample in a study of Graves' ophthalmopathy and Graves' hyperthyroidism (dated by TCRdb to about 2018). The instrument was an Illumina HiSeq 2000. For repertoire sequencing, the TCR beta CDR3 regions were amplified from RNA transcripts. A first-round RT-PCR used HTBI primers with the Qiagen OneStep RT-PCR kit, followed by a second-round multiplex PCR, size selection and purification. Using fastp trimming at Q25 and MiXCR clonotype assembly, TCRdb reanalyzed the public sequencing data and kept in-frame beta chains. Rows with one shared CDR3 protein collapse into an entry with the most common genes and DNA. The sample data list some 1.1 million distinct CDR3 sequences, and around a third of these were observed just once. Together, the top ten hold 11% of the sample. The source material was peripheral blood or thyroid tissue (not recorded which). These receptors originate from an adult man with Graves' hyperthyroidism.

A remark on this clonotype: The final CDR3 position lacks the conserved phenylalanine or tryptophan, pointing to a likely read error. CDR3 sequence: CSVGGGSDYEQYS. Here the CDR3 DNA reads TGCAGCGTTGGGGGGGGGAGTGACTACGAGCAGTACTCC. V is TRBV29-1 and J is TRBJ2-7, with 7 nucleotides matching TRBD2. The CDR3 runs to 13 residues. CDR1 is SQVTM and CDR2 is ANQGSEA in the germline V gene. The junction had 6 bases not matched to a gene; V was cut back by 4 bases and J by 3 bases.

This clonotype was observed at least ten times. The rearrangement uses TRBV19 and TRBJ1-1, with D hard to call. CDR1 and CDR2 (germline): LNHDA, SQIVND (reference sequence). The CDR3 has 14 residues. Trimming stripped 7 bases from V and 2 bases from J, with 14 bases between. This CDR3 is CASIERSRNTEAFF. DNA for the CDR3: TGTGCCAGTATTGAGCGCTCCAGAAACACTGAAGCTTTCTTT.

The V and J genes are TRBV7-8 and TRBJ1-5; 7 nucleotides line up with TRBD1. The germline CDR1 and CDR2 sequences are SGHVS and FQNEAQ. Trimming at V came to 3 bases and at J to 0 bases, leaving 5 bases not matched to a gene. This CDR3 region has 16 residues. The CDR3 nucleotides read TGTGCCAGCAGCTTGGGACAGACTGTTAGCAATCAGCCCCAGCATTTT. Its protein product is CASSLGQTVSNQPQHF.

This clonotype was counted ten times or more. The chain links TRBV10-3 to TRBJ1-2; 7 nucleotides line up with TRBD1. V shed 4 bases and J 6 bases; nucleotides not matched to a gene: 8. This CDR3 region has 14 residues. CDR1 is ENHRY and CDR2 is SYGVKD in the germline V gene. The CDR3 DNA reads TGTGCCATCAGTGGGGCAGGGGGAAGGGATGGCTACACCTTC. This gives the protein CAISGAGGRDGYTF.

The chain recombines TRBV6-6 with TRBJ1-4; D perhaps matches TRBD1 (6 bases). The germline gives CDR1 MNHNY, CDR2 SVGAGI (reference sequence). V shed 6 bases and J shed 5 bases, with 16 bases lying between them. This CDR3 region has 15 residues. Here the CDR3 DNA reads TGTGCCAGCAGACCCTCCACCGGGACAAATGAAAAACTGTTTTTT. Translation: CASRPSTGTNEKLFF.

The rearrangement joins TRBV7-6 to TRBJ2-7; possible D gene TRBD1, 7 bases. Germline V gene sequence: CDR1 SGHVS, CDR2 FNYEAQ. The CDR3 runs 13 residues. Here the CDR3 reads CAQGTLDSYEQYF. In DNA form, the CDR3 reads TGTGCACAGGGGACTTTAGACTCCTACGAGCAGTACTTC. The full variable domain, with the rest looked up from reference TRBV7-6 and TRBJ2-7, is GAGVSQSPRYKVTKRGQDVALRCDPISGHVSLYWYRQALGQGPEFLTYFNYEAQQDKSGLPNDRFSAERPEGSISTLTIQRTEQRDSAMYRCAQGTLDSYEQYFGPGTRLTVT.

In this sample, this clonotype turned up many times. The genes are TRBV9 and TRBJ2-5; the D gene is possibly TRBD1 (5 bases). The CDR3 length is 14 residues. Trimming left V 3 bases short and J 5 bases short, with 14 bases between. CDR1 and CDR2 from the germline V gene are SGDLS and YYNGEE. CDR3 amino acids: CASSDPGNSETQYF. In DNA, the CDR3 is TGTGCCAGCAGCGATCCAGGGAATTCCGAGACCCAGTACTTC.

V is TRBV10-3 and J is TRBJ2-5; no firm D call. The CDR3 length is 16 residues. V was shortened by 0 bases and J by 9 bases, with 20 bases between the two germline ends. Germline V gene data show CDR1 as ENHRY and CDR2 as SYGVKD. The CDR3, as DNA: TGTGCCATCAGTGAGTCTGTCGGCCGTAGCAATCAGCCCCAGTACTTC. This translates into CAISESVGRSNQPQYF.

The chain recombines TRBV29-1 with TRBJ1-1; D not resolved. The V end lost 4 bases, the J end lost 3 bases, and 15 bases lay between the germline ends. Germline loops: CDR1 SQVTM, CDR2 ANQGSEA. The CDR3 totals 14 residues. DNA of the CDR3: TGCAGCGTTGTGGGCAGACAAGTTCACACTGAAGCTTTCTTT. Translated, it gives CSVVGRQVHTEAFF. Based on the CDR3 plus reference TRBV29-1 and TRBJ1-1, the full variable domain is SAVISQKPSRDICQRGTSLTIQCQVDSQVTMMFWYRQQPGQSLTLIATANQGSEATYESGFVIDKFPISRPNLTFSTLTVSNMSPEDSSIYLCSVVGRQVHTEAFFGQGTRLTVV.

This clonotype was found many times. The chain couples TRBV7-8 to TRBJ2-7; 9 nucleotides match TRBD2. The CDR3 totals 16 residues. In germline, CDR1 is SGHVS, CDR2 FQNEAQ. Unmatched junction bases numbered 6, after V lost 1 base and J lost 2 bases. CDR3 amino acids: CASSLVTSGTAYEQYF. CDR3 in DNA: TGTGCCAGCAGCTTAGTGACTAGCGGAACTGCCTACGAGCAGTACTTC. The entire variable domain, with the rest obtained from reference TRBV7-8 and TRBJ2-7, is as follows: GAGVSQSPRYKVAKRGQDVALRCDPISGHVSLFWYQQALGQGPEFLTYFQNEAQLDKSGLPSDRFFAERPEGSVSTLKIQRTQQEDSAVYLCASSLVTSGTAYEQYFGPGTRLTVT.

This sequence joins TRBV29-1 and TRBJ1-6; 7 positions agree with TRBD1. The germline CDR1 and CDR2 sequences are SQVTM and ANQGSEA. This CDR3 is 12 amino acids long. V lost 8 bases, J lost 10 bases, and 8 bases stayed unmatched. DNA for the CDR3: TGCAGCTTACGGACAGGTGACTCACCCCTCCACTTT. Translating it yields CSLRTGDSPLHF.

The sample holds a few counts of this clonotype. This is likely an artifact of a read error, given a far larger clone one base away. V usage is TRBV3-1 and J usage is TRBJ1-5; D is uncertain. Germline CDR1 LGHDT, CDR2 YNNKEL (reference sequence). The CDR3 runs to 13 residues. Trimming took off 0 bases at V and 1 base at J, with 1 base between the two ends. CDR3: CASSQESNQPQHF. DNA for the CDR3: TGTGCCAGCAGCCAAGAAAGCAATCAGCCCCAGCATTTT.

About this clonotype: One end of the junction fails to match germline, which may point to a read error. J is TRBJ2-7 and V is TRBV7-3; 9 positions agree with TRBD2. The germline CDR1 and CDR2 sequences are SGHTA and FQGTGA. The CDR3 consists of 16 residues. DNA for the CDR3: TGTGCCAGCAGCTTAATAGCGGGGGCCAGAACCGGGGAGCTGTACTTC. Translated, it gives CASSLIAGARTGELYF.

This chain links TRBV20-1 with TRBJ1-4, with TRBD1 matching over 10 bases. The CDR3 extends over 16 amino acids. Losses at the gene ends were 6 bases for V and 8 bases for J; bases not matched to a gene: 15. Germline V gene data show CDR1 as DFQATT and CDR2 as SNEGSKA (reference sequence). CDR3 DNA: TGCAGTGCCCGACTTATTGGGACAGGGGTATTAGAAAAACTGTTTTTT. As protein: CSARLIGTGVLEKLFF.

This rearrangement joins TRBV11-2 to TRBJ2-5; tentative D call: TRBD2 (5 bases). Per the germline V gene, CDR1 is SGHAT and CDR2 is FQNNGV. The CDR3 is made up of 16 amino acids. V shed 8 bases and J shed 3 bases, with 22 bases lying between them. The CDR3 protein is CASSPPTRSGKETQYF. CDR3 coding DNA: TGTGCCAGCTCACCACCGACCCGTTCCGGGAAAGAGACCCAGTACTTC.

The chain employs TRBV5-6 and TRBJ2-6; possible D gene TRBD1, 7 bases. V was cut by 0 bases and J by 3 bases, with 13 bases left in between. The CDR3 loop spans 17 amino acids. CDR1 and CDR2 (germline): SGHDT, YYEEEE. The CDR3 region is CASSLARQGGGANVLTF. The CDR3 nucleotides are TGTGCCAGCAGCTTGGCCCGCCAGGGGGGTGGGGCCAACGTCCTGACTTTC.

V and J are TRBV10-2 and TRBJ1-1; a possible D gene is TRBD1 (5 bases). The CDR3 has 13 residues. Trimming removed 10 bases at V and 1 base at J, with 13 bases between. CDR1 and CDR2 from the germline V gene are WSHSY and SAAADI. CDR3 region: CAIEGDRNTEAFF. Here the CDR3 DNA reads TGCGCCATCGAGGGTGACAGGAACACTGAAGCTTTCTTT.

V usage is TRBV7-2 and J usage is TRBJ2-7, with 8 bases aligning to TRBD1. Germline V CDR1 and CDR2: SGHTA, FQGNSA. V shed 5 bases and J 3 bases; nucleotides not matched to a gene: 6. This CDR3 spans 14 amino acids. The CDR3 region is CASSPTGVHYEQYF. CDR3 nucleotides: TGTGCCAGCAGCCCGACAGGGGTCCACTACGAGCAGTACTTC.

This clonotype has more than one count but fewer than ten. The chain has TRBV19 and TRBJ1-5; D is perhaps TRBD1 (6 bases). V lost 4 bases and J lost 0, with 10 bases in between. Per the germline V gene, CDR1 is LNHDA and CDR2 is SQIVND (reference sequence). The CDR3 has 15 amino acids. CDR3 protein: CASSTLDSSNQPQHF. In DNA, the CDR3 is TGTGCCAGTAGTACCCTGGACAGTAGCAATCAGCCCCAGCATTTT. The full variable domain, completed using reference TRBV19 and TRBJ1-5, is DGGITQSPKYLFRKEGQNVTLSCEQNLNHDAMYWYRQDPGQGLRLIYYSQIVNDFQKGDIAEGYSVSREKKESFPLTVTSAQKNPTAFYLCASSTLDSSNQPQHFGDGTRLSIL.

The chain uses TRBV28 and TRBJ1-4, with D possibly TRBD1 on 6 matching bases. This CDR3 region has 14 residues. V was trimmed by 2 bases and J by 5 bases, leaving 9 bases between them. Germline-derived CDR1 and CDR2 are MDHEN and SYDVKM. The CDR3 protein is CASSLPQGNEKLFF. The CDR3 bases are TGTGCCAGCAGTTTACCTCAGGGGAATGAAAAACTGTTTTTT.

The V gene is TRBV29-1, the J gene TRBJ2-5; 9 nucleotides agree with TRBD1. The CDR3 has 14 amino acids. The V gene's germline CDR1 is SQVTM and CDR2 ANQGSEA. Germline trimming cut 3 bases from V and 7 bases from J; bases unmatched to any gene: 9. The CDR3 region is CSVDGGQGGATQYF. The CDR3 DNA is TGCAGCGTTGACGGGGGACAGGGAGGGGCGACCCAGTACTTC.

As regards this clonotype: At one end the junction does not follow the germline gene, possibly because of a read error. CDR3 in amino acids: CSATKRGSYNEQFF. CDR3 DNA sequence: TGCAGTGCTACAAAGAGGGGATCCTACAATGAGCAGTTTTTT. The rearrangement joins TRBV20-1 to TRBJ2-2; D is perhaps TRBD1 or TRBD2 (5 bases each). CDR3 length: 14 residues. The germline V gene encodes CDR1 DFQATT and CDR2 SNEGSKA (reference sequence).

This chain links TRBV7-2 with TRBJ2-2, with 7 bases lining up with TRBD2. CDR1 and CDR2 (germline): SGHTA, FQGNSA. The trim removed 6 bases at V and 6 bases at J, leaving 16 bases unmatched. The length of the CDR3 is 17 residues. CDR3 loop: CASSQVWQGGKAGELFF. The CDR3 nucleotides read TGTGCCAGCAGTCAAGTCTGGCAGGGAGGGAAGGCCGGGGAGCTGTTTTTT.

This clonotype showed up just once. The rearrangement links TRBV24-1 to TRBJ2-1, with 9 nucleotides matching TRBD2. V lost 0 bases, J lost 7 bases, and 6 bases stayed unmatched. Germline CDR1 reads KGHDR; CDR2 reads SFDVKD. The CDR3 loop spans 16 amino acids. The CDR3 bases are TGTGCCACCAGTGATTTGGTTAGCGGGAGAAGGAATGAGCAGTTCTTC. It translates to CATSDLVSGRRNEQFF.

J is TRBJ2-5 and V is TRBV10-3; 8 nucleotides align to TRBD2. Trimming took 10 bases from V and 2 from J; bases not matched to a gene: 15. CDR1 ENHRY and CDR2 SYGVKD come from the germline V gene. The CDR3 sequence is 16 residues long. The CDR3 here is CATSPGGGGLQETQYF. CDR3 coding DNA: TGTGCCACCAGCCCGGGGGGGGGGGGTCTTCAAGAGACCCAGTACTTC.

This clonotype appeared many times. V and J are TRBV7-9 and TRBJ1-1, with D unclear. This CDR3 has 13 residues. CDR1 is SEHNR, CDR2 FQNEAQ, per germline (reference sequence). V lost 4 bases and J lost 8, with 14 bases in between. CDR3 amino acids: CASSSSTTTEAFF. The CDR3 DNA reads as TGTGCCAGCAGCTCCTCGACGACTACCGAAGCTTTCTTT.

In the case of this clonotype: A much bigger clone sits one base away, suggesting this may be a read error. CDR3 nucleotide sequence: TGTGCCAGCAGGTCTGGGACAGGGACCAATCAGCCCCAGCATTTT. Translating it yields CASRSGTGTNQPQHF. The V gene is TRBV7-9, the J gene TRBJ1-5; 9 bases line up with TRBD1. V shed 6 bases, J shed 3 bases, and the junction held 6 bases outside the gene matches. The germline CDR1 and CDR2 sequences are SEHNR and FQNEAQ (reference sequence). The CDR3 is made up of 15 amino acids.

Comment on this clonotype: A much larger clone differs by one base, so this may be a read error. The J gene is TRBJ1-3, the V gene TRBV6-6; no clear D gene. Germline V CDR1 and CDR2: MNHNY, SVGAGI (reference sequence). This CDR3 contains 14 residues. The CDR3 sequence: CASSYQTSGNTTYF. The CDR3 DNA sequence: TGTGCCAGCAGTTACCAGACCTCTGGAAACACCACATATTTT.

This clonotype was counted a single time. The chain employs TRBV20-1 and TRBJ1-4; no clear D. The germline V gene encodes CDR1 DFQATT and CDR2 SNEGSKA (reference sequence). The V and J ends lost 4 bases and 7 bases respectively, with 13 bases between them. This CDR3 is built from 13 residues. CDR3 loop: CSATRGWGEKLFF. The CDR3 DNA reads as TGCAGTGCTACCCGGGGATGGGGTGAAAAACTGTTTTTT.